Listed here are 21 T cell receptor beta chains from one sample, sequenced in a study of type 1 regulatory T cells. TCRdb passed the reads through MiXCR, listing each CDR3 protein once. The top ten clones hold about 2.4% of a sample with over 90,000 distinct CDR3 sequences, 31% of them seen once. The sequenced sample was CD4+ T cells, either the whole sample or a sorted fraction (not recorded which). These receptors were taken from a human donor in good health.

The V and J genes are TRBV5-4 and TRBJ1-1; D is ambiguous. The CDR3 loop spans 12 amino acids. V lost 0 bases, J lost 4 bases, and 4 bases lay in between. The V gene's germline CDR1 is SGHNT and CDR2 YYREEE (reference sequence). CDR3 sequence reads: CASSLGSTEAFF. The CDR3, as DNA: TGTGCCAGCAGCTTGGGGAGCACTGAAGCTTTCTTT. Full variable domain (remainder filled in from reference TRBV5-4 and TRBJ1-1): ETGVTQSPTHLIKTRGQQVTLRCSSQSGHNTVSWYQQALGQGPQFIFQYYREEENGRGNFPPRFSGLQFPNYSSELNVNALELDDSALYLCASSLGSTEAFFGQGTRLTVV.

The chain uses TRBV28 and TRBJ1-2; weak D call: TRBD1 (5 bases). The CDR3 contains 14 residues. Deletions cut 10 bases from V and 8 bases from J, with 23 bases between. Germline CDR1 reads MDHEN; CDR2 reads SYDVKM. CDR3 DNA sequence: TGTGCCACCAACGGCGGGGGTCTAATGGGCGGCTACACCTTC. This sequence encodes CATNGGGLMGGYTF.

This clonotype was detected only a few times. The chain combines TRBV5-1 with TRBJ2-1; 7 bases line up with TRBD2. V shed 0 bases, J shed 4 bases, and the junction held 22 bases outside the gene matches. Germline CDR1 and CDR2: SGHRS and YFSETQ. This CDR3 has 21 amino acids. The CDR3 sequence is CASSLVPQRGGPSALYNEQFF. CDR3 DNA sequence: TGCGCCAGCAGCTTGGTCCCCCAGCGGGGAGGGCCTTCGGCCCTTTACAATGAGCAGTTCTTC.

The chain couples TRBV7-8 to TRBJ1-5; possible D gene TRBD1, 5 bases. The germline V gene encodes CDR1 SGHVS and CDR2 FQNEAQ. The CDR3 is 15 amino acids. The V gene lost 1 base and the J gene lost 1 base, with 8 bases spanning the gap. CDR3 DNA sequence: TGTGCCAGCAGCTTAGGAGCAGGGAGCAATCAGCCCCAGCATTTT. Translating gives CASSLGAGSNQPQHF.

The sample holds a few counts of this clonotype. The rearrangement joins TRBV7-7 to TRBJ2-5; the D is unclear. The germline gives CDR1 SSHAT, CDR2 FNYEAQ (reference sequence). The CDR3 is 13 residues long. Trimming removed 6 bases from V and 4 bases from J, with 12 bases in between. In DNA, the CDR3 is TGTGCCAGCAGTTCGCCCTCGGCAGAGACCCAGTACTTC. It yields the protein CASSSPSAETQYF.

The V gene is TRBV7-6, the J gene TRBJ2-3; D perhaps matches TRBD1 (5 bases). The V end lost 5 bases, the J end lost 0 bases, and 21 bases lay between the germline ends. This CDR3 spans 18 amino acids. Looked up from germline, CDR1 is SGHVS and CDR2 is FNYEAQ. CDR3: CASSQGPRTEASTDTQYF. As DNA, the CDR3 is TGTGCCAGCAGCCAGGGCCCTAGAACGGAAGCTAGCACAGATACGCAGTATTTT.

The rearrangement uses TRBV5-6 and TRBJ2-6; 9 bases agree with TRBD1. CDR3 size: 17 residues. Germline V CDR1 and CDR2: SGHDT, YYEEEE. V lost 8 bases to trimming and J lost 3 bases; unmatched junction nucleotides: 12. CDR3 nucleotide sequence: TGTGCCAGTAGGTCTACAGGGGGCGATGGTGGGGCCAACGTCCTGACTTTC. This codes for CASRSTGGDGGANVLTF.

The V call is TRBV5-1, the J call TRBJ1-1; no reliable D call. The V and J ends lost 0 bases and 1 base respectively, with 4 bases between them. This CDR3 spans 13 amino acids. Per the germline V gene, CDR1 is SGHRS and CDR2 is YFSETQ. Written as DNA, the CDR3 is TGCGCCAGCAGCTTGGAACGGAACACTGAAGCTTTCTTT. It codes for CASSLERNTEAFF.

In DNA, the CDR3 is TGCAGCGTTGAAGGACAGTCGTTTGGGGGAGTGCAGTACTTC. Residues: CSVEGQSFGGVQYF. This chain links TRBV29-1 with TRBJ2-7; D may correspond to TRBD1 or TRBD2 (5 bases each). CDR1 is SQVTM, CDR2 ANQGSEA, per germline. This CDR3 is built from 14 residues. Trimming removed 1 base at V and 9 bases at J, with 19 bases between.

In this sample, this clonotype turned up a few times. V gene TRBV5-1 combines with J gene TRBJ1-2; no reliable D call. Germline CDR1 SGHRS, CDR2 YFSETQ. Trimming took 0 bases from V and 4 from J, leaving 16 bases between them. This CDR3 is 16 amino acids long. CDR3 coding DNA: TGCGCCAGCAGCTTGGACAGCCCTCCCGCCGTCTATGGCTACACCTTC. Its protein is CASSLDSPPAVYGYTF.

This clonotype was counted between two and nine times. V is TRBV28 and J is TRBJ2-4; D is possibly TRBD2 (6 bases). Trimming pared 9 bases from V and 16 bases from J, leaving 16 bases between. The CDR3 sequence is 10 residues long. Germline V gene lookup returns CDR1 MDHEN and CDR2 SYDVKM. CDR3 protein: CASSGFLLYF. The CDR3 nucleotides read TGTGCCAGTAGCGGATTCTTGCTTTACTTC.

This clonotype was found a few times. The chain carries TRBV7-2 and TRBJ2-1, with TRBD2 identical over 10 bases. The V gene end was trimmed by 7 bases and the J gene end by 15 bases; junction bases not matched to a gene: 15. Germline V gene lookup returns CDR1 SGHTA and CDR2 FQGNSA. There are 14 residues in the CDR3. The CDR3 DNA reads TGTGCCAGCACCCCTTTAATGACTAGCGGGTCTCTGTTCTTC. Translating it yields CASTPLMTSGSLFF. Together with reference TRBV7-2 and TRBJ2-1, the CDR3 gives the full variable domain: GAGVSQSPSNKVTEKGKDVELRCDPISGHTALYWYRQSLGQGLEFLIYFQGNSAPDKSGLPSDRFSAERTGGSVSTLTIQRTQQEDSAVYLCASTPLMTSGSLFFGPGTRLTVL.

The rearrangement uses TRBV20-1 and TRBJ2-1; tentatively, D is TRBD2 (6 bases). CDR3 length equals 11 residues. The V end lost 3 bases, the J end lost 10 bases, and 10 bases lay between the germline ends. Germline V gene sequence: CDR1 DFQATT, CDR2 SNEGSKA (reference sequence). CDR3 sequence reads: CSASLLAEQFF. The DNA of the CDR3 is TGCAGTGCTAGTCTCCTAGCGGAGCAGTTCTTC.

The CDR3 loop reads CASSAVTGGVWSTEAFF. CDR3 DNA sequence: TGTGCCAGTAGCGCCGTGACAGGGGGCGTGTGGAGCACTGAAGCTTTCTTT. This chain uses TRBV19 with TRBJ1-1; 10 nucleotides line up with TRBD1. With 6 bases clipped from V and 4 bases from J, the junction kept 14 bases outside the gene matches. This CDR3 contains 17 residues. Germline V gene sequence: CDR1 LNHDA, CDR2 SQIVND (reference sequence).

The chain recombines TRBV29-1 with TRBJ2-2; TRBD1 agrees at 8 bases. This CDR3 has 18 residues. J lost 5 bases, V lost 3 bases, and 17 bases had no gene match. CDR1 and CDR2 (germline): SQVTM, ANQGSEA. The CDR3 loop reads CSVDPGTGPIGVTGELFF. The CDR3 DNA reads TGCAGCGTTGACCCCGGGACAGGCCCTATTGGGGTTACCGGGGAGCTGTTTTTT.

This clonotype was detected a few times. CDR3 amino acids: CSVELGTDTQYF. In DNA form, the CDR3 reads TGCAGCGTTGAACTGGGCACAGATACGCAGTATTTT. The chain is built from TRBV29-1 and TRBJ2-3; D is undetermined. The V end was cut by 2 bases, the J end by 1 base, with 4 bases between. Germline V gives CDR1 SQVTM, CDR2 ANQGSEA. The CDR3 sequence is 12 residues long.

The chain carries TRBV14 and TRBJ1-1; D ambiguous. Germline CDR1 and CDR2: SGHDN and FVKESK. The ends were cut back, 3 bases at V and 1 base at J, with 6 bases in the middle. The CDR3 contains 13 residues. The CDR3 coding sequence is TGTGCCAGCAGCCAGCTGGGGAACACTGAAGCTTTCTTT. Translation gives CASSQLGNTEAFF. The complete variable domain, with remaining parts taken from reference TRBV14 and TRBJ1-1, reads EAGVTQFPSHSVIEKGQTVTLRCDPISGHDNLYWYRRVMGKEIKFLLHFVKESKQDESGMPNNRFLAERTGGTYSTLKVQPAELEDSGVYFCASSQLGNTEAFFGQGTRLTVV.

Comment on this clonotype: Sequence at one end of the junction differs from germline and may be a read error. The chain recombines TRBV6-1 with TRBJ2-1; possible D gene TRBD2, 6 bases. There are 13 residues in the CDR3. The germline CDR1 and CDR2 sequences are MNHNS and SASEGT. CDR3 loop: CVSSVGGTNEQFF. The CDR3 DNA follows: TGTGTCAGCAGTGTGGGAGGTACAAATGAGCAGTTCTTC.

The chain links TRBV11-1 to TRBJ1-1; 7 bases match TRBD1. The CDR3 is 14 residues long. The germline V gene has CDR1 SGHAT and CDR2 FQDESV (reference sequence). V was pared by 5 bases and J by 5 bases, with 8 bases of the junction left unmatched. The CDR3 spells CASSRDRAKTEAFF. DNA for the CDR3: TGTGCCAGCAGCCGTGACAGGGCGAAGACTGAAGCTTTCTTT.

The genes are TRBV7-2 and TRBJ2-7, with 9 bases matching TRBD2. This CDR3 has 15 amino acids. The V gene's germline CDR1 is SGHTA and CDR2 FQGNSA. Germline trimming cut 4 bases from V and 2 bases from J; bases unmatched to any gene: 6. The CDR3 loop reads CASSSFAGGTYEQYF. CDR3 sequence (DNA): TGTGCCAGCAGCTCCTTTGCGGGAGGGACCTACGAGCAGTACTTC.

CDR3 amino acids: CASSRTADQPQHF. In DNA, the CDR3 is TGTGCCAGCAGTCGGACAGCTGATCAGCCCCAGCATTTT. The V call is TRBV7-2, the J call TRBJ1-5; maybe TRBD1 (6 bases). CDR1 and CDR2 (germline): SGHTA, FQGNSA. V dropped 6 bases and J dropped 5 bases, with 11 bases sitting between them. The CDR3 sequence is 13 residues long.